The 5 T cell receptor beta chains below come from one sample, sequenced in a study of shared clonotypes between healthy human individuals. Only CD45RO-negative cells positively selected for CCR7 counted as naive CD8 cells, so terminally differentiated effector memory CD45RA+ cells were excluded. The protocol was immunoSEQ multiplex PCR, while the TCRdb copy is restricted to in-frame clones and leaves out a portion. The data contain about 2 million clones, about 95% of them singletons. Source material: naive CD8+ T cells sorted from blood. Receptors were obtained from a man between 18 and 35 years old in good health.

A word on this clone: The junction does not match germline at one end; this may be a read error. The chain combines TRBV6-5 with TRBJ1-2, with a weak D call TRBD1 (5 bases). The CDR3 loop spans 15 amino acids. The germline gives CDR1 MNHEY, CDR2 SVGAGI. Written as DNA, the CDR3 is TGTGCCAGCTGTTACATCGGGGGTGGCGGCTATGGCTACACCTTC. Encoded protein: CASCYIGGGGYGYTF.

This chain links TRBV10-3 with TRBJ2-3; 7 bases are shared with TRBD2. CDR1 is ENHRY, CDR2 SYGVKD, per germline. V was pared by 4 bases and J by 8 bases, with 0 bases of the junction left unmatched. The CDR3 loop spans 11 amino acids. The CDR3 DNA follows: TGTGCCATCAGTGGCGGGGGTACGCAGTATTTT. Translating gives CAISGGGTQYF.

The gene calls are TRBV19 and TRBJ2-7; possible D gene TRBD2, 6 bases. Germline assignment: CDR1 LNHDA and CDR2 SQIVND (reference sequence). V lost 3 bases to trimming and J lost 0 bases, with 9 bases between them. The CDR3 spans 14 residues. CDR3 in amino acids: CASSMWDSSYEQYF. As DNA, the CDR3 is TGTGCCAGTAGTATGTGGGACTCCTCCTACGAGCAGTACTTC. Drawing the rest from reference TRBV19 and TRBJ2-7, the complete variable domain is DGGITQSPKYLFRKEGQNVTLSCEQNLNHDAMYWYRQDPGQGLRLIYYSQIVNDFQKGDIAEGYSVSREKKESFPLTVTSAQKNPTAFYLCASSMWDSSYEQYFGPGTRLTVT.

This clone was recorded only once. The chain recombines TRBV6-6 with TRBJ2-1; D not certain. Trimming took 2 bases from V and 6 from J, leaving 14 bases between them. The CDR3 is made up of 15 amino acids. CDR1 MNHNY and CDR2 SVGAGI come from the germline V gene (reference sequence). The CDR3 protein is CASSYVGTLPNEQFF. The CDR3 region has the DNA TGTGCCAGCAGTTACGTCGGAACTCTCCCCAATGAGCAGTTCTTC.

Concerning this clone itself: Distinct nucleotide sequences in the sample also encode this CDR3. This chain joins TRBV9 and TRBJ1-4; D perhaps matches TRBD1 (5 bases). Germline V gene sequence: CDR1 SGDLS, CDR2 YYNGEE. This CDR3 has 15 residues. V shed 2 bases and J shed 0 bases, with 8 bases lying between them. DNA of the CDR3: TGTGCCAGCAGCGTGGAGGGGTCAACTAATGAAAAACTGTTTTTT. Its protein product is CASSVEGSTNEKLFF.